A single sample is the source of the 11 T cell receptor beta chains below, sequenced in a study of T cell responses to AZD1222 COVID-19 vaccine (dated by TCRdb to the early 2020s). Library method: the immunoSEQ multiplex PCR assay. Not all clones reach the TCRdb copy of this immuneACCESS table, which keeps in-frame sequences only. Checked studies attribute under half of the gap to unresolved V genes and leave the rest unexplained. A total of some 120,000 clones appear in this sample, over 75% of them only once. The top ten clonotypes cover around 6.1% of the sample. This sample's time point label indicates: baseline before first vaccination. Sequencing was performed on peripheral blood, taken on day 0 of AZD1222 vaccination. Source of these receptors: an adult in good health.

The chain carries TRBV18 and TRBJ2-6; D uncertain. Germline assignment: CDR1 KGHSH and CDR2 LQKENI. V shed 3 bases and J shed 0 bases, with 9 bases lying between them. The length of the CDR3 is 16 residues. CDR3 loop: CASSPGSSSGANVLTF. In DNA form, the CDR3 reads TGTGCCAGCTCACCGGGCAGTAGCTCTGGGGCCAACGTCCTGACTTTC.

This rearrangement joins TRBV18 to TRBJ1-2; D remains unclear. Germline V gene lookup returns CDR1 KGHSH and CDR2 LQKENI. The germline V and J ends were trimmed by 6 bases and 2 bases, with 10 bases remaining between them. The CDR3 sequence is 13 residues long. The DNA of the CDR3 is TGTGCCAGCTCCCCGACACCAAACTATGGCTACACCTTC. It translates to CASSPTPNYGYTF.

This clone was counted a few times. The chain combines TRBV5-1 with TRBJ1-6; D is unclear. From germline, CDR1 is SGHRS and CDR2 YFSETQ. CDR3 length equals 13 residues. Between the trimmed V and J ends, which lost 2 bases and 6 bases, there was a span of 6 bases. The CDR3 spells CASSFGLNSPLHF. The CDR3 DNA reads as TGCGCCAGCAGCTTCGGCCTTAATTCACCCCTCCACTTT.

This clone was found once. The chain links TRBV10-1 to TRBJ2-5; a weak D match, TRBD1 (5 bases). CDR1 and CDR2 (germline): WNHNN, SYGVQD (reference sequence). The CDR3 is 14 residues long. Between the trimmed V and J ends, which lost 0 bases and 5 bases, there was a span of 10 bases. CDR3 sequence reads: CASSESSKGETQYF. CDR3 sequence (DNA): TGCGCCAGCAGTGAGTCTAGTAAGGGGGAGACCCAGTACTTC.

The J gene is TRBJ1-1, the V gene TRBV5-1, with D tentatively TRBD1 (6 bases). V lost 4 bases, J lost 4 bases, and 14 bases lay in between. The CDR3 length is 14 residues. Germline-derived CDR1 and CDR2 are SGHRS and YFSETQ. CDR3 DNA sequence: TGCGCCAGCAGCCCCCGGGAGGGGGGCACTGAAGCTTTCTTT. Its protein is CASSPREGGTEAFF.

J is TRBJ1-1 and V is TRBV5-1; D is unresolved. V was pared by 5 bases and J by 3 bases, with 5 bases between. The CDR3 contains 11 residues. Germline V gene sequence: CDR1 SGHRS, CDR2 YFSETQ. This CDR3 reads CASRRDTEAFF. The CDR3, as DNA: TGCGCCAGCAGAAGAGACACTGAAGCTTTCTTT.

DNA for the CDR3: TGTGCCAGCAGCGAAAATTATCGGGGGAAGAGCAATCAGCCCCAGCATTTT. Encoded protein: CASSENYRGKSNQPQHF. V and J are TRBV7-3 and TRBJ1-5, with D possibly TRBD1 on 5 matching bases. The CDR3 loop spans 17 amino acids. Germline V gives CDR1 SGHTA, CDR2 FQGTGA. V lost 5 bases and J lost 1, with 18 bases in between.

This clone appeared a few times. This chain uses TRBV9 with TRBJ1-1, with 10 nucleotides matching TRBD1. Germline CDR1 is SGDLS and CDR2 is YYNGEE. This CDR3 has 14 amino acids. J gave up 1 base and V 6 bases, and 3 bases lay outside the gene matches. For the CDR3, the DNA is TGTGCCAGCAACAGACAGGGGGCGAACACTGAAGCTTTCTTT. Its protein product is CASNRQGANTEAFF.

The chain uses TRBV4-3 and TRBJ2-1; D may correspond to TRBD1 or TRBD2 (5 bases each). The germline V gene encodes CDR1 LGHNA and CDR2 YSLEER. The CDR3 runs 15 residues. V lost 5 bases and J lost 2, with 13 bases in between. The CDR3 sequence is CASSDRDGPYNEQFF. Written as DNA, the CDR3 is TGCGCCAGCAGCGACCGGGACGGCCCCTACAATGAGCAGTTCTTC.

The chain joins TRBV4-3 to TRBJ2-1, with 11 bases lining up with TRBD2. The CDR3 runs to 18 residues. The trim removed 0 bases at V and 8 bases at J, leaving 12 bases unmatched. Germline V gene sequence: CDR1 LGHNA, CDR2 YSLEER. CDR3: CASSQDRPLAGGPDEQFF. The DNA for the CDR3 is TGCGCCAGCAGCCAAGATCGGCCCCTAGCGGGGGGACCAGATGAGCAGTTCTTC.

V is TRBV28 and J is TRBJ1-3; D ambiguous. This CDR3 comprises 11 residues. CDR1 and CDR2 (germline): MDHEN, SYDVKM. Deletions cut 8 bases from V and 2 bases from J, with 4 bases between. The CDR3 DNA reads TGTGCCAGCCTTACTGGAAACACCATATATTTT. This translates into CASLTGNTIYF.